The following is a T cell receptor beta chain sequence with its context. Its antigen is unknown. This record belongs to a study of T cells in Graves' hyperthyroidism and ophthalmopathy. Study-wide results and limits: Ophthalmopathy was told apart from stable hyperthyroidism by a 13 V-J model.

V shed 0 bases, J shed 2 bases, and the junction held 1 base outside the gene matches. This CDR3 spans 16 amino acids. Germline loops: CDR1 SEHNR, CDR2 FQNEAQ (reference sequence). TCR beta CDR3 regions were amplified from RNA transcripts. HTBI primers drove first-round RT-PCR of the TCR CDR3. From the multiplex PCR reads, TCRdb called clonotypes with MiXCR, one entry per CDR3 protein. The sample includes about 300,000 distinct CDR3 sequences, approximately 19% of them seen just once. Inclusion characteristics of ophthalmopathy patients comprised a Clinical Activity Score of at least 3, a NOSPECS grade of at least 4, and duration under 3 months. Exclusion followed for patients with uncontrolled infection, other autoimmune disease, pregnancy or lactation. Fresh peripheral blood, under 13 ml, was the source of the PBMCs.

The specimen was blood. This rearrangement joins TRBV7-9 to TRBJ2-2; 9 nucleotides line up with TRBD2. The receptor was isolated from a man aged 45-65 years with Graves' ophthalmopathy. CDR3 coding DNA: TGTGCCAGCAGCTTAGCGGGGACTAGCAACACCGGGGAGCTGTTTTTT. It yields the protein CASSLAGTSNTGELFF.